This entry lists 28 T cell receptor beta chains sequenced from one sample in a study of molecular identifiers for immune sequencing clone quantification. TCRdb re-called the PCR reads with MiXCR, one entry per CDR3 protein. In the table there are 70,000 to 95,000 distinct CDR3 sequences, roughly 19% of which are singletons. The sequenced sample consisted of naive CD8+ T cells from blood, with Jurkat cell RNA spiked in. The sample's subset: FACS-sorted CD8+CD4-CCR7+CD45RA+ naive T cells. The receptors were gathered from a human donor in good health. Some libraries in this study had Jurkat cell RNA spiked in.

This clonotype was recorded many times. This rearrangement joins TRBV27 to TRBJ2-7, with D uncertain. Trimming took 8 bases from V and 0 from J, leaving 11 bases between them. The CDR3 is 13 amino acids. From germline, CDR1 is MNHEY and CDR2 SMNVEV (reference sequence). CDR3 protein: CASGPALSYEQYF. DNA for the CDR3: TGTGCCAGCGGTCCAGCCCTCTCCTACGAGCAGTACTTC.

This clonotype was observed many times. The chain links TRBV5-8 to TRBJ2-7; D is possibly TRBD2 (7 bases). Per the germline V gene, CDR1 is SGHTS and CDR2 is YDEGEE. The CDR3 has 13 amino acids. Deletions cut 4 bases from V and 3 bases from J, with 11 bases between. The CDR3 DNA reads TGTGCCAGCAGCCCGCGGGGGCTCTACGAGCAGTACTTC. As protein: CASSPRGLYEQYF.

This clonotype appeared many times. This chain joins TRBV28 and TRBJ2-3; 9 bases fit TRBD1. The CDR3 runs to 13 residues. Trimming at V came to 10 bases and at J to 2 bases, leaving 4 bases not matched to a gene. Germline loops: CDR1 MDHEN, CDR2 SYDVKM. As DNA, the CDR3 is TGTGCCACCCAACAGGGGGCCACAGATACGCAGTATTTT. Encoded protein: CATQQGATDTQYF.

Note on this clonotype: This may be a read error, as it is one base from a much larger clone. The chain employs TRBV7-9 and TRBJ2-7, with 10 nucleotides matching TRBD2. The CDR3 totals 14 residues. The germline gives CDR1 SEHNR, CDR2 FQNEAQ (reference sequence). The CDR3 region has the DNA TGTACCAGCAGCCCTAGCGGGAGAGAGGACGAGCAGTACTTC. It encodes CTSSPSGREDEQYF.

This clonotype was counted ten times or more. The chain joins TRBV10-3 to TRBJ2-7, with 10 bases fitting TRBD2. V lost 0 bases, J lost 2 bases, and 4 bases stayed unmatched. The germline V gene encodes CDR1 ENHRY and CDR2 SYGVKD. This CDR3 is built from 16 residues. CDR3: CAISESLAGDPYEQYF. CDR3 bases: TGTGCCATCAGTGAGTCGCTAGCGGGGGACCCCTACGAGCAGTACTTC.

This chain links TRBV6-5 with TRBJ2-3; no firm D call. CDR1 is MNHEY, CDR2 SVGAGI, per germline. CDR3 length equals 12 residues. Trimming left V 2 bases short and J 4 bases short, with 4 bases between. The CDR3 spells CASSYGSDTQYF. CDR3 coding DNA: TGTGCCAGCAGTTACGGTTCAGATACGCAGTATTTT.

With regard to this clonotype: A read error may be the cause here, since a much bigger clone is one base away. The rearrangement links TRBV7-9 to TRBJ2-2, with D hard to call. Trimming stripped 3 bases from V and 6 bases from J, with 11 bases between. Germline V gives CDR1 SEHNR, CDR2 FQNEAQ (reference sequence). The CDR3 contains 14 residues. CDR3 in amino acids: CASSFGENAGELFF. The CDR3, as DNA: TGTGCCAGCAGCTTCGGCGAAAACGCCGGGGAGCTGTTTTTT.

The rearrangement uses TRBV29-1 and TRBJ2-1; TRBD2 agrees at 7 bases. Germline CDR1 and CDR2: SQVTM and ANQGSEA. This CDR3 region has 13 residues. Trimming at V came to 1 base and at J to 9 bases, leaving 6 bases not matched to a gene. For the CDR3, the DNA is TGCAGCGTTGAAGTAGATTCTAGCGGTGAGCAGTTCTTC. This codes for CSVEVDSSGEQFF.

This clonotype was detected many times. The rearrangement links TRBV4-3 to TRBJ2-7; TRBD1 matches at 8 bases. Germline V gene sequence: CDR1 LGHNA, CDR2 YSLEER. Germline trimming cut 4 bases from V and 2 bases from J; bases unmatched to any gene: 4. The CDR3 sequence is 14 residues long. This CDR3 reads CASSPGTGTYEQYF. The CDR3 DNA reads as TGCGCCAGCAGCCCAGGGACAGGTACCTACGAGCAGTACTTC.

Points on this clonotype: A clone one base away is much larger, so this may be a read error. V usage is TRBV27 and J usage is TRBJ1-6; tentatively, D is TRBD1 (6 bases). CDR3 length equals 15 residues. The germline V and J ends were trimmed by 5 bases and 9 bases, with 17 bases remaining between them. The germline CDR1 and CDR2 sequences are MNHEY and SMNVEV (reference sequence). CDR3 DNA sequence: TGTGCCAGCAGTCCTGGGACACCTAATACTTCACCCCTCCACTTT. Residues: CASSPGTPNTSPLHF.

This clonotype was found many times. The CDR3 protein is CSVETGMNTEAFF. The CDR3 nucleotides are TGCAGCGTTGAGACAGGGATGAACACTGAAGCTTTCTTT. The rearrangement uses TRBV29-1 and TRBJ1-1; TRBD1 matches 7 bases. The CDR3 sequence is 13 residues long. Germline assignment: CDR1 SQVTM and CDR2 ANQGSEA. The V and J ends lost 3 bases and 0 bases, in that order; junction bases with no gene match: 1.

This clonotype was picked up a small number of times. This chain uses TRBV5-1 with TRBJ2-1; 9 positions agree with TRBD2. With V trimmed by 0 bases and J by 3 bases, 7 bases remained unmatched. In germline, CDR1 is SGHRS, CDR2 YFSETQ. The CDR3 length is 17 residues. CDR3 region: CASSLAALAGDYNEQFF. As DNA, the CDR3 is TGCGCCAGCAGCTTGGCCGCTTTAGCGGGAGACTACAATGAGCAGTTCTTC.

This clonotype was counted ten times or more. The chain joins TRBV29-1 to TRBJ2-3; D unclear. Looked up from germline, CDR1 is SQVTM and CDR2 is ANQGSEA. The CDR3 is 14 amino acids. Trimming cost V 2 bases and J 0 bases, with 9 bases left between them. The chain's CDR3 is CSVEKQDSTDTQYF. DNA for the CDR3: TGCAGCGTTGAAAAGCAGGACAGCACAGATACGCAGTATTTT.

This clonotype was seen ten or more times. The J gene is TRBJ2-1, the V gene TRBV2, with 11 bases lining up with TRBD2. Looked up from germline, CDR1 is SNHLY and CDR2 is FYNNEI. The CDR3 runs to 17 residues. V lost 2 bases to trimming and J lost 6 bases; unmatched junction nucleotides: 9. The CDR3, as DNA: TGTGCCAGCAGTGAAAGTGTAGCGGGAGGGCCGTTCAATGAGCAGTTCTTC. Its translation is CASSESVAGGPFNEQFF. The full variable domain, with the rest looked up from reference TRBV2 and TRBJ2-1, is EPEVTQTPSHQVTQMGQEVILRCVPISNHLYFYWYRQILGQKVEFLVSFYNNEISEKSEIFDDQFSVERPDGSNFTLKIRSTKLEDSAMYFCASSESVAGGPFNEQFFGPGTRLTVL.

Ten or more counts support this clonotype. The V call is TRBV5-1, the J call TRBJ2-3; 7 bases map to TRBD1. In germline, CDR1 is SGHRS, CDR2 YFSETQ. The V segment lost 5 bases and the J segment 4 bases; nucleotides outside the gene matches: 7. The CDR3 is made up of 14 amino acids. The CDR3 sequence is CASSYDRVPDTQYF. The CDR3 coding sequence is TGCGCCAGCAGTTATGACAGGGTTCCAGATACGCAGTATTTT.

For this clonotype: A much larger clone is a single base away; this may be a read error. The chain carries TRBV11-2 and TRBJ2-3; D perhaps matches TRBD1 (5 bases). The CDR3 length is 12 residues. V was pared by 6 bases and J by 8 bases, with 12 bases between. Germline V CDR1 and CDR2: SGHAT, FQNNGV. The CDR3 DNA follows: TGTGCCAGCAGTACAGGATCAGGTACGCAGTATTTT. It encodes CASSTGSGTQYF.

This clonotype was seen at least ten times. The chain has TRBV6-4 and TRBJ2-2; D gene uncertain. Germline V gene lookup returns CDR1 MRHNA and CDR2 SNTAGT. CDR3 size: 13 residues. V was shortened by 2 bases and J by 1 base, with 2 bases between the two germline ends. CDR3 region: CASSDVNTGELFF. DNA of the CDR3: TGTGCCAGCAGTGACGTGAACACCGGGGAGCTGTTTTTT.

Many counts were recorded for this clonotype. The CDR3, as DNA: TGTGCCAGCAGCCACCCCACAGGGCTCTATGGCTACACCTTC. Its translation is CASSHPTGLYGYTF. The chain combines TRBV4-2 with TRBJ1-2; tentative D call: TRBD1 (6 bases). The CDR3 consists of 14 residues. Germline-derived CDR1 and CDR2 are LGHNA and YNFKEQ. With 3 bases removed from V and 4 bases from J, the gap between germline ends came to 12 bases.

This clonotype has at least ten counts. V is TRBV19 and J is TRBJ2-7; the match to TRBD2 covers 8 bases. Germline trimming cut 5 bases from V and 3 bases from J; bases unmatched to any gene: 15. Germline values: CDR1 LNHDA, CDR2 SQIVND (reference sequence). CDR3 length: 17 residues. The CDR3 sequence is CASSSDGGLAGIYEQYF. The CDR3 coding sequence is TGTGCCAGTAGTTCAGATGGGGGGCTAGCGGGTATCTACGAGCAGTACTTC.

This clonotype was recorded many times. The J gene is TRBJ1-2, the V gene TRBV4-1, with TRBD1 identical over 8 bases. The CDR3 runs 15 residues. The trim removed 4 bases at V and 0 bases at J, leaving 4 bases unmatched. In germline, CDR1 is MGHRA, CDR2 YSYEKL. The CDR3 is CASSRTGSSNYGYTF. DNA of the CDR3: TGCGCCAGCAGCCGGACAGGGTCTTCTAACTATGGCTACACCTTC.

This clonotype occurred many times. The genes are TRBV9 and TRBJ1-5, with D hard to call. CDR1 SGDLS and CDR2 YYNGEE come from the germline V gene. The ends were cut back, 0 bases at V and 4 bases at J, with 8 bases in the middle. CDR3 length: 14 residues. In DNA form, the CDR3 reads TGTGCCAGCAGCGTAGGAGGTGAGAATCAGCCCCAGCATTTT. This sequence encodes CASSVGGENQPQHF.

To note about this clonotype: A single base separates this from a much larger clone, so it may be a read error. This chain joins TRBV19 and TRBJ1-5; TRBD1 aligns across 12 bases. The V gene end was trimmed by 7 bases and the J gene end by 6 bases; junction bases not matched to a gene: 7. Germline V gene data show CDR1 as LNHDA and CDR2 as SQIVND (reference sequence). The CDR3 is made up of 15 amino acids. The DNA of the CDR3 is TGTGCCAGTACCCATGGGACAGGGGGCAGTCAGCCCCAGCATTTT. It specifies CASTHGTGGSQPQHF.

The sample holds many counts of this clonotype. This rearrangement joins TRBV4-3 to TRBJ1-4; D not resolved. This CDR3 has 15 residues. Germline V gives CDR1 LGHNA, CDR2 YSLEER. Trimming pared 0 bases from V and 0 bases from J, leaving 5 bases between. This chain's CDR3 is CASSQEIATNEKLFF. The CDR3 DNA reads as TGCGCCAGCAGCCAAGAGATCGCAACTAATGAAAAACTGTTTTTT.

This chain's CDR3 is CSVEPQGPNEKLFF. The DNA of the CDR3 is TGCAGCGTTGAACCCCAGGGTCCTAATGAAAAACTGTTTTTT. This chain joins TRBV29-1 and TRBJ1-4; weak D call: TRBD1 (5 bases). This CDR3 has 14 residues. The ends were cut back, 2 bases at V and 3 bases at J, with 10 bases in the middle. The germline V gene has CDR1 SQVTM and CDR2 ANQGSEA.

This clonotype was recorded many times. The chain has TRBV29-1 and TRBJ2-5, with 14 nucleotides matching TRBD2. Germline-derived CDR1 and CDR2 are SQVTM and ANQGSEA. V was pared by 7 bases and J by 5 bases, with 6 bases of the junction left unmatched. The CDR3 spans 14 residues. The CDR3 nucleotides are TGCAGCGGGGGACTAGCGGGAGTTATTGAGACCCAGTACTTC. Translating gives CSGGLAGVIETQYF.

This clonotype was counted at least ten times. The rearrangement joins TRBV4-1 to TRBJ2-7; TRBD2 matches 10 bases. V trimming: 0 bases; J trimming: 0 bases; junction bases outside the gene matches: 2. CDR3 size: 16 residues. Per germline, CDR1 MGHRA and CDR2 YSYEKL. The CDR3 DNA reads TGCGCCAGCAGCCAAGATTTAGCGGGGGGCTCCTACGAGCAGTACTTC. Its protein product is CASSQDLAGGSYEQYF.

This clonotype was picked up a small number of times. The chain recombines TRBV27 with TRBJ2-7; D is perhaps TRBD1 (6 bases). This CDR3 region has 13 residues. Per germline, CDR1 MNHEY and CDR2 SMNVEV (reference sequence). The V gene lost 5 bases and the J gene lost 3 bases, with 11 bases spanning the gap. In nucleotides, the CDR3 is TGTGCCAGCAGTCCCGGACAGCGCTACGAGCAGTACTTC. Protein product: CASSPGQRYEQYF.

This clonotype has ten or more counts. V usage is TRBV28 and J usage is TRBJ1-1; no clear D. Germline V CDR1 and CDR2: MDHEN, SYDVKM. This CDR3 has 12 amino acids. The V end was cut by 5 bases, the J end by 4 bases, with 8 bases between. The CDR3 nucleotides are TGTGCCAGCAGTGGATGGAGCACTGAAGCTTTCTTT. Translation gives CASSGWSTEAFF.